This entry is about one T cell receptor beta chain. Other DNA sequences in the same sample also yield this CDR3. Profiling relied on immunoSEQ multiplex PCR, and the TCRdb table lists in-frame clones only, not all of them. The table has fewer than 250,000 clones, 87% seen once; the top ten hold roughly a tenth. Germline CDR1 is MDHEN and CDR2 is SYDVKM. This CDR3 contains 14 residues. Trimming took 6 bases from V and 1 from J; bases not matched to a gene: 4. The data derive from a study of blood T cell repertoires in COVID-19. The sequenced sample consisted of PBMCs or T cells enriched from blood (not recorded which). J is TRBJ2-7 and V is TRBV28; 9 bases align to TRBD1. This receptor was obtained from a man aged 25 to 40 who had recovered from COVID-19. Here the CDR3 reads CASSRGQGSYEQYF. CDR3 nucleotides: TGTGCCAGCAGCCGGGGACAGGGATCCTACGAGCAGTACTTC.